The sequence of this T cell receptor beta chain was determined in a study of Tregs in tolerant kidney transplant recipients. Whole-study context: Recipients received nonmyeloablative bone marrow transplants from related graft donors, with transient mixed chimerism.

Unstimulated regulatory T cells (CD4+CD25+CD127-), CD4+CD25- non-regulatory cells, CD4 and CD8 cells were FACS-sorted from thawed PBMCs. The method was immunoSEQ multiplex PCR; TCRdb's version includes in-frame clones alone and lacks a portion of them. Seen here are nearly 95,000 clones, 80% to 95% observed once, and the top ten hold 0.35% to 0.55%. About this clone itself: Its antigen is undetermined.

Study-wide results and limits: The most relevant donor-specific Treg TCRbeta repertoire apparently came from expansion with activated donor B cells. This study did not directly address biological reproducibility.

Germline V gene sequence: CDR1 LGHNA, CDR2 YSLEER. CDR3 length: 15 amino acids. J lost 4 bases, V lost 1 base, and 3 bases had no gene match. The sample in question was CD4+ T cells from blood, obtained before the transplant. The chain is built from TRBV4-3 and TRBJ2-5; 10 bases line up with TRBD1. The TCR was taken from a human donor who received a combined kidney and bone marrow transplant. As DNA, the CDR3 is TGCGCCAGCAGCCAAGTGGGGGACAGGGGAGAGACCCAGTACTTC. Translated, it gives CASSQVGDRGETQYF.